Following are 28 T cell receptor beta chains from one sample sequenced in a study of vaccination and CD4 T cells after COVID-19. These receptors lack a known antigen. Indicated treatment: roughly 10-day PBMC culture with coronavirus spike peptide pools or control peptides (ViraFEST assay). Cultured CD4+ T cell DNA underwent sequencing with the Oncomine TCR Beta short-read assay. TCRdb called the PCR reads again in MiXCR, with one record for every CDR3 protein. Among 2,000 to 2,500 distinct CDR3 sequences listed, 27% were seen once. The specimen was CD4+ T cells from blood, cultured in vitro, collected after SARS-CoV-2 vaccination. All receptors derive from a human donor who had recovered from COVID-19.

This clonotype is judged medium-sized (0.01 to 0.1%). The chain is built from TRBV20-1 and TRBJ2-7, with D possibly being TRBD1 (5 bases). The V end was cut by 5 bases, the J end by 2 bases, with 13 bases between. Germline CDR1 is DFQATT and CDR2 is SNEGSKA (reference sequence). This CDR3 region has 13 residues. The CDR3 DNA reads as TGCAGTGCTGGAAGGACATCCGCCTACGAGCAGTACTTC. Translating it yields CSAGRTSAYEQYF.

The V gene is TRBV20-1, the J gene TRBJ1-1; D is ambiguous. Trimming took 5 bases from V and 3 from J, leaving 22 bases between them. The CDR3 runs to 16 residues. Germline CDR1 is DFQATT and CDR2 is SNEGSKA (reference sequence). CDR3: CSARPPPARWDTEAFF. The CDR3 nucleotides read TGCAGTGCTCGACCCCCTCCGGCGCGTTGGGACACTGAAGCTTTCTTT.

This clonotype is labeled large (0.1 to 1%). The J gene is TRBJ1-2, the V gene TRBV28, with 11 bases matching TRBD1. V trimming: 8 bases; J trimming: 7 bases; junction bases outside the gene matches: 3. The CDR3 covers 12 residues. CDR1 MDHEN and CDR2 SYDVKM come from the germline V gene. CDR3 residues: CASGQGAIGYTF. The CDR3 nucleotides are TGTGCCAGCGGACAGGGGGCTATTGGCTACACCTTC.

By frequency in the sample, this clonotype is medium-sized. Here the CDR3 reads CASSLVGGSYGYTF. CDR3 sequence (DNA): TGTGCCAGCAGCTTGGTAGGGGGAAGCTATGGCTACACCTTC. The genes are TRBV5-6 and TRBJ1-2; TRBD1 is a possible D gene (6 bases). This CDR3 contains 14 residues. Germline V gene lookup returns CDR1 SGHDT and CDR2 YYEEEE. With 0 bases removed from V and 4 bases from J, the gap between germline ends came to 10 bases.

The gene calls are TRBV7-3 and TRBJ1-6; the D gene is possibly TRBD1 (6 bases). The V gene lost 4 bases and the J gene lost 4 bases, with 11 bases spanning the gap. Germline CDR1 and CDR2: SGHTA and FQGTGA. This CDR3 has 15 residues. The CDR3 loop is CASSSEGGYNSPLHF. The CDR3 DNA sequence: TGTGCCAGCAGCTCGGAGGGGGGTTATAATTCACCCCTCCACTTT.

By its share, this clonotype is medium-sized. This chain joins TRBV7-3 and TRBJ2-5; D is ambiguous. This CDR3 has 14 residues. Trimming removed 4 bases at V and 5 bases at J, with 14 bases between. The V gene's germline CDR1 is SGHTA and CDR2 FQGTGA. As DNA, the CDR3 is TGTGCCAGCAGCTCGCTGACGGTCGGGGAGACCCAGTACTTC. Protein sequence: CASSSLTVGETQYF.

This sequence joins TRBV7-8 and TRBJ1-6; D is perhaps TRBD1 (5 bases). The CDR3 is 15 amino acids. Trimming stripped 1 base from V and 6 bases from J, with 10 bases between. CDR1 SGHVS and CDR2 FQNEAQ come from the germline V gene. The CDR3 loop is CASSLVGVSNSPLHF. CDR3 bases: TGTGCCAGCAGCTTAGTAGGGGTCAGTAATTCACCCCTCCACTTT. Variable domain in full (rest from reference TRBV7-8 and TRBJ1-6): GAGVSQSPRYKVAKRGQDVALRCDPISGHVSLFWYQQALGQGPEFLTYFQNEAQLDKSGLPSDRFFAERPEGSVSTLKIQRTQQEDSAVYLCASSLVGVSNSPLHFGNGTRLTVT.

This rearrangement joins TRBV5-4 to TRBJ2-7; D is uncertain. Per germline, CDR1 SGHNT and CDR2 YYREEE (reference sequence). V lost 0 bases, J lost 9 bases, and 7 bases lay in between. CDR3 length: 11 residues. Here the CDR3 DNA reads TGTGCCAGCAGCTTGGATCAGCGGCAGTACTTC. Translation: CASSLDQRQYF.

This clonotype is classed as medium-sized (0.01 to 0.1%). The J gene is TRBJ1-2, the V gene TRBV7-9; D not certain. V was clipped by 1 base and J by 8 bases, with 8 bases between them. The V gene's germline CDR1 is SEHNR and CDR2 FQNEAQ (reference sequence). The CDR3 sequence is 12 residues long. CDR3 loop: CASSLDRTGYTF. CDR3 DNA: TGTGCCAGCAGCTTAGACCGCACAGGCTACACCTTC.

This clonotype was picked up a small number of times. V usage is TRBV10-3 and J usage is TRBJ2-3; TRBD2 is a possible D gene (6 bases). The germline V gene encodes CDR1 ENHRY and CDR2 SYGVKD. V lost 8 bases, J lost 2 bases, and 14 bases lay in between. CDR3 length: 14 residues. CDR3 nucleotides: TGTGCCATCGGGGCTAGCGTAGACACAGATACGCAGTATTTT. Its protein product is CAIGASVDTDTQYF.

This clonotype was seen a handful of times. This chain joins TRBV7-2 and TRBJ1-2, with D possibly being TRBD1 (5 bases). Germline lookup yields CDR1 SGHTA and CDR2 FQGNSA. V shed 2 bases and J shed 4 bases, with 14 bases lying between them. The CDR3 has 15 residues. CDR3 sequence (DNA): TGTGCCAGCAGCTTACCCGGGACGGTTGTCTATGGCTACACCTTC. This gives the protein CASSLPGTVVYGYTF.

By its share, this clonotype is medium-sized. The rearrangement links TRBV24-1 to TRBJ2-7, with a weak D call TRBD1 (6 bases). This CDR3 spans 14 amino acids. In germline, CDR1 is KGHDR, CDR2 SFDVKD. V lost 1 base, J lost 5 bases, and 11 bases lay in between. The CDR3 coding sequence is TGTGCCACCAGTGATTTTATGGCAGGGGACGAGCAGTACTTC. This gives the protein CATSDFMAGDEQYF.

This clonotype was observed a handful of times. The V gene is TRBV20-1, the J gene TRBJ2-3; the D is unclear. This CDR3 is built from 13 residues. Germline V gene lookup returns CDR1 DFQATT and CDR2 SNEGSKA (reference sequence). The CDR3 DNA is TGCAGCTACCGCCCAGACCCCGCAGATACGCAGTATTTT. Protein: CSYRPDPADTQYF.

The genes are TRBV4-1 and TRBJ2-1; weak D call: TRBD2 (5 bases). The CDR3 totals 15 residues. In germline, CDR1 is MGHRA, CDR2 YSYEKL. V lost 1 base, J lost 9 bases, and 16 bases lay in between. The chain's CDR3 is CASSQGARGVVEQFF. The CDR3 DNA reads as TGCGCCAGCAGCCAAGGCGCACGGGGTGTGGTTGAGCAGTTCTTC.

This clonotype has more than one count but fewer than ten. V is TRBV7-2 and J is TRBJ2-3; D is perhaps TRBD2 (7 bases). CDR3 length equals 16 residues. Germline CDR1 SGHTA, CDR2 FQGNSA. Trimming shortened V by 3 bases and J by 0 bases, and 13 bases separated the two germline ends. The CDR3 protein is CASSLRAGASTDTQYF. CDR3 coding DNA: TGTGCCAGCAGCTTGAGGGCGGGGGCTAGCACAGATACGCAGTATTTT.

The J gene is TRBJ1-2, the V gene TRBV5-6; tentatively, D is TRBD1 (5 bases). The V gene lost 4 bases and the J gene lost 4 bases, with 8 bases spanning the gap. There are 12 residues in the CDR3. CDR1 and CDR2 (germline): SGHDT, YYEEEE. CDR3 protein: CASSPGTYGYTF. The CDR3 bases are TGTGCCAGCAGCCCGGGGACCTATGGCTACACCTTC.

The CDR3 region is CASSEDRTPNYGYTF. CDR3 sequence (DNA): TGCGCCAGCAGTGAGGACAGGACCCCAAACTATGGCTACACCTTC. The chain carries TRBV10-1 and TRBJ1-2, with TRBD1 as a possible D gene (6 bases). CDR1 and CDR2 from the germline V gene are WNHNN and SYGVQD (reference sequence). V shed 2 bases and J shed 2 bases, with 12 bases lying between them. The CDR3 is 15 amino acids.

This clonotype was seen only a few times. This rearrangement joins TRBV11-1 to TRBJ1-5; D possibly corresponds to TRBD1 (5 bases). V was shortened by 4 bases and J by 10 bases, with 11 bases between the two germline ends. This CDR3 contains 12 residues. Germline CDR1 and CDR2: SGHAT and FQDESV (reference sequence). In DNA form, the CDR3 reads TGTGCCAGCAGCTCCCGGGACGGTCCCCAGCATTTT. Amino acids: CASSSRDGPQHF.

This clonotype has just a few counts. The rearrangement links TRBV7-3 to TRBJ1-6; the match to TRBD1 covers 11 bases. Germline lookup yields CDR1 SGHTA and CDR2 FQGTGA. V lost 5 bases and J lost 3; bases outside the gene matches: 9. This CDR3 spans 18 amino acids. The CDR3 DNA is TGTGCCAGCAGCCGGAAACCAGGGACAGGGGGCTATAATTCACCCCTCCACTTT. Translated, it gives CASSRKPGTGGYNSPLHF.

The V gene is TRBV4-1, the J gene TRBJ2-3; D is undetermined. V was clipped by 5 bases and J by 5 bases, with 5 bases between them. The CDR3 is 11 residues long. The germline gives CDR1 MGHRA, CDR2 YSYEKL. The CDR3 protein is CASSNRDTQYF. Here the CDR3 DNA reads TGCGCCAGCAGCAACAGAGATACGCAGTATTTT.

The CDR3 DNA reads TGTGCCAGCAGCTATAAGGCAGGGGCACGGATCTATAATTCACCCCTCCACTTT. Translation gives CASSYKAGARIYNSPLHF. V gene TRBV6-1 combines with J gene TRBJ1-6, with D maybe TRBD1 (6 bases). The CDR3 spans 18 residues. Trimming shortened V by 6 bases and J by 3 bases, and 21 bases separated the two germline ends. Germline V CDR1 and CDR2: MNHNS, SASEGT.

Relative to its sample, this clonotype is large (0.1 to 1%). The chain employs TRBV11-3 and TRBJ2-7, with 9 bases identical to TRBD1. From germline, CDR1 is SGHNT and CDR2 YENEEA. Trimming removed 3 bases from V and 2 bases from J; junction bases left unmatched: 2. The CDR3 consists of 14 residues. In DNA form, the CDR3 reads TGTGCCAGCAGCTTCGGGACAGGGACCTACGAGCAGTACTTC. This sequence encodes CASSFGTGTYEQYF.

This clonotype is labeled as medium-sized. This sequence joins TRBV7-2 and TRBJ2-5; D perhaps matches TRBD2 (5 bases). Germline loops: CDR1 SGHTA, CDR2 FQGNSA. This CDR3 is 18 amino acids long. Trimming took off 5 bases at V and 1 base at J, with 23 bases between the two ends. The CDR3 DNA sequence: TGTGCCAGCAGCCTAGGAGCCTTGGTGGGGAGAACCCAAGAGACCCAGTACTTC. This codes for CASSLGALVGRTQETQYF.

A single count supports this clonotype. A much bigger clone sits one base away, suggesting this may be a read error. The limits of the CDR3 on the DNA are not certain, so only TCRdb's listed CDR3 is given. The rearrangement links TRBV15 to TRBJ2-1; the table's D call of TRBD1 was not tested on the DNA. In germline, CDR1 is LNHNV, CDR2 YYDKDF (reference sequence). The CDR3 sequence runs 16 residues, both termini included. This CDR3 reads CATSRGVGGGTNEQLF.

This chain connects TRBV4-1 to TRBJ1-2, with D possibly matching TRBD1 (5 bases). The CDR3 spans 14 residues. Germline-derived CDR1 and CDR2 are MGHRA and YSYEKL. The ends were cut back, 0 bases at V and 5 bases at J, with 10 bases in the middle. CDR3: CASSQERQPYGYTF. The CDR3 DNA follows: TGCGCCAGCAGCCAAGAACGACAGCCATATGGCTACACCTTC.

The J gene is TRBJ2-3, the V gene TRBV20-1, with TRBD2 matching 11 bases. CDR3 size: 14 residues. J was trimmed by 1 base and V by 8 bases; bases with no gene match: 5. The V gene's germline CDR1 is DFQATT and CDR2 SNEGSKA (reference sequence). CDR3 sequence reads: CSSTSGVRTDTQYF. The DNA for the CDR3 is TGCAGTTCGACTAGCGGGGTCCGCACAGATACGCAGTATTTT.

This clonotype was detected only a few times. The chain carries TRBV6-2 or TRBV6-3 and TRBJ1-5; no firm D call. Trimming removed 5 bases from V and 5 bases from J, with 10 bases in between. Germline assignment: CDR1 MNHEY and CDR2 SVGEGT. The CDR3 has 13 residues. This CDR3 is CASSQFGDQPQHF. In DNA form, the CDR3 reads TGTGCCAGCAGTCAATTTGGGGATCAGCCCCAGCATTTT.

The gene calls are TRBV20-1 and TRBJ1-3; D is undetermined. Germline V gene lookup returns CDR1 DFQATT and CDR2 SNEGSKA (reference sequence). The CDR3 loop spans 15 amino acids. V lost 4 bases and J 0 bases, leaving 13 bases between the germline ends. The chain's CDR3 is CSANKDGVSGNTIYF. In nucleotides, the CDR3 is TGCAGTGCTAACAAAGATGGGGTCTCTGGAAACACCATATATTTT.